One sample yielded the 12 T cell receptor beta chains listed below, sequenced in a study of blood T cell repertoires in COVID-19. Libraries were prepared by immunoSEQ multiplex PCR; TCRdb keeps only in-frame clonotypes and omits some of them. The repertoire has about 240,000 clones, roughly four fifths of them found once; the top ten carry 4.7%. The sequencing input was peripheral blood. The receptors were gathered from a woman between 70 and 85 years old with acute or convalescent COVID-19.

This chain connects TRBV4-2 to TRBJ2-6, with 12 nucleotides matching TRBD2. The CDR3 runs 19 residues. Germline CDR1 LGHNA, CDR2 YNFKEQ. Trimming cost V 0 bases and J 3 bases; bases outside gene matches: 6. CDR3 protein: CASSQEALAGGSGANVLTF. The DNA of the CDR3 is TGTGCCAGCAGCCAAGAAGCACTAGCGGGGGGAAGTGGGGCCAACGTCCTGACTTTC.

This chain connects TRBV6-1 to TRBJ2-7; no clear D gene. CDR1 MNHNS and CDR2 SASEGT come from the germline V gene. This CDR3 contains 12 residues. Trimming stripped 0 bases from V and 7 bases from J, with 7 bases between. The CDR3 sequence is CASSEALREQYF. The CDR3 DNA reads TGTGCCAGCAGTGAAGCGTTGAGGGAGCAGTACTTC.

The CDR3 loop reads CASSFHATNEKLFF. The CDR3 DNA reads TGTGCCAGCAGTTTTCATGCAACTAATGAAAAACTGTTTTTT. This rearrangement joins TRBV27 to TRBJ1-4; D uncertain. The CDR3 extends over 14 amino acids. CDR1 and CDR2 (germline): MNHEY, SMNVEV (reference sequence). Trimming pared 3 bases from V and 0 bases from J, leaving 5 bases between.

Only a few counts were recorded for this clone. This chain links TRBV6-5 with TRBJ1-1, with D possibly TRBD1 on 6 matching bases. The germline V gene has CDR1 MNHEY and CDR2 SVGAGI. The V end was cut by 4 bases, the J end by 5 bases, with 11 bases between. The CDR3 runs 13 residues. The DNA of the CDR3 is TGTGCCAGCAGTTGGAGGGGGGGAACTGAAGCTTTCTTT. It specifies CASSWRGGTEAFF.

This clone was observed a handful of times. The chain couples TRBV18 to TRBJ1-4; 12 bases align to TRBD1. V gave up 4 bases and J gave up 12 bases; unmatched junction bases: 6. CDR1 KGHSH and CDR2 LQKENI come from the germline V gene. This CDR3 comprises 14 residues. This CDR3 is CASSRDRGPTELFF. CDR3 sequence (DNA): TGTGCCAGCTCACGGGACAGGGGGCCTACGGAACTGTTTTTT.

V gene TRBV5-1 combines with J gene TRBJ1-3; D may be TRBD1 (5 bases). The CDR3 spans 16 residues. Germline values: CDR1 SGHRS, CDR2 YFSETQ. Trimming stripped 4 bases from V and 0 bases from J, with 14 bases between. This chain's CDR3 is CASSPYRRGSGNTIYF. The CDR3 DNA is TGCGCCAGCAGCCCATACAGGAGAGGCTCTGGAAACACCATATATTTT.

V gene TRBV15 combines with J gene TRBJ1-6; no firm D call. V lost 2 bases, J lost 5 bases, and 7 bases lay in between. The CDR3 has 14 residues. Germline V lookup: CDR1 LNHNV, CDR2 YYDKDF (reference sequence). CDR3: CATSRSSDNSPLHF. CDR3 sequence (DNA): TGTGCCACCAGCAGATCCTCGGATAATTCACCCCTCCACTTT.

This clone was picked up one time. This rearrangement joins TRBV5-1 to TRBJ2-7; 7 bases agree with TRBD1. CDR1 and CDR2 from the germline V gene are SGHRS and YFSETQ. The CDR3 sequence is 14 residues long. Germline trimming cut 0 bases from V and 4 bases from J; bases unmatched to any gene: 4. This CDR3 reads CASSLEGGAYEQYF. The DNA of the CDR3 is TGCGCCAGCAGCTTGGAAGGGGGCGCGTACGAGCAGTACTTC.

V usage is TRBV7-2 and J usage is TRBJ1-5; D unclear. V lost 6 bases and J 2 bases, leaving 11 bases between the germline ends. Germline CDR1 and CDR2: SGHTA and FQGNSA. This CDR3 contains 14 residues. The CDR3 DNA follows: TGTGCCAGCAGTTTCGATGCGGGCAATCAGCCCCAGCATTTT. Residues: CASSFDAGNQPQHF. Looking up the rest from reference TRBV7-2 and TRBJ1-5 gives the full variable domain: GAGVSQSPSNKVTEKGKDVELRCDPISGHTALYWYRQSLGQGLEFLIYFQGNSAPDKSGLPSDRFSAERTGGSVSTLTIQRTQQEDSAVYLCASSFDAGNQPQHFGDGTRLSIL.

The gene calls are TRBV7-9 and TRBJ2-1; 9 nucleotides match TRBD2. This CDR3 region has 16 residues. The trim removed 2 bases at V and 9 bases at J, leaving 11 bases unmatched. Germline lookup yields CDR1 SEHNR and CDR2 FQNEAQ (reference sequence). CDR3 residues: CASSLPAAGGMGEQFF. For the CDR3, the DNA is TGTGCCAGCAGCTTACCCGCAGCGGGGGGCATGGGTGAGCAGTTCTTC.

This clone was found a few times. The J gene is TRBJ2-2, the V gene TRBV2; TRBD1 matches at 7 bases. Trimming at V came to 6 bases and at J to 0 bases, leaving 4 bases not matched to a gene. The CDR3 is 15 amino acids. Germline V lookup: CDR1 SNHLY, CDR2 FYNNEI. The DNA for the CDR3 is TGTGCCAGCAGAGGACAGGACCCGAACACCGGGGAGCTGTTTTTT. Translation gives CASRGQDPNTGELFF.

CDR3 region: CAWSGHWVEAGDHNEQFF. CDR3 sequence (DNA): TGTGCCTGGAGTGGGCATTGGGTCGAGGCGGGGGACCACAATGAGCAGTTCTTC. The rearrangement uses TRBV30 and TRBJ2-1; 7 bases fit TRBD2. This CDR3 has 18 amino acids. From germline, CDR1 is GTSNPN and CDR2 SVGIG (reference sequence). V gave up 1 base and J gave up 5 bases; unmatched junction bases: 17.